The 17 T cell receptor beta chains given below trace back to one sample, sequenced in a study of radiotherapy plus CTLA-4 blockade in lung cancer. Using immunoSEQ multiplex PCR, the repertoire was profiled, and TCRdb retains in-frame clones only, with some absent. The sample records about 77,000 clones, around 74% being singletons. The sample consisted of peripheral blood, taken from a patient treated with radiotherapy plus ipilimumab. Source of these receptors: a human donor with non-small cell lung cancer whose response to radiotherapy plus ipilimumab could not be evaluated.

This sequence joins TRBV5-8 and TRBJ1-1; no firm D call. Germline-derived CDR1 and CDR2 are SGHTS and YDEGEE. V lost 4 bases and J 11 bases, leaving 21 bases between the germline ends. The CDR3 loop spans 14 amino acids. This chain's CDR3 is CASSRYEGTVRAFF. The CDR3 bases are TGTGCCAGCAGCAGATATGAGGGTACAGTGAGGGCTTTCTTT.

This chain links TRBV7-3 with TRBJ2-2; 10 positions match TRBD1. Trimming took 1 base from V and 6 from J; bases not matched to a gene: 5. Looked up from germline, CDR1 is SGHTA and CDR2 is FQGTGA. This CDR3 has 16 residues. The CDR3 DNA sequence: TGTGCCAGCAGCTTAAACAGCGGACAGGGGGCCGGGGAGCTGTTTTTT. It yields the protein CASSLNSGQGAGELFF.

This clone was seen a single time. The gene calls are TRBV4-1 and TRBJ2-7; 10 nucleotides match TRBD1. The CDR3 has 15 residues. V was clipped by 1 base and J by 4 bases; unmatched bases: 4. Germline assignment: CDR1 MGHRA and CDR2 YSYEKL. The CDR3, as DNA: TGCGCCAGCAGCCAAGGGCGACAGGGGGCGTACGAGCAGTACTTC. It specifies CASSQGRQGAYEQYF.

CDR3 sequence reads: CASSREGGPNQPQHF. The CDR3 nucleotides are TGTGCCAGCAGTCGAGAGGGAGGCCCCAATCAGCCCCAGCATTTT. The chain has TRBV6-1 and TRBJ1-5; D not resolved. Looked up from germline, CDR1 is MNHNS and CDR2 is SASEGT. The ends were cut back, 5 bases at V and 3 bases at J, with 14 bases in the middle. This CDR3 is built from 15 residues.

This clone appeared a few times. The gene calls are TRBV4-1 and TRBJ2-4; 10 bases fit TRBD2. CDR3 length: 17 residues. Unmatched junction bases numbered 8, after V lost 4 bases and J lost 2 bases. Looked up from germline, CDR1 is MGHRA and CDR2 is YSYEKL. CDR3 in amino acids: CASSPGLAFVTKNIQYF. In DNA form, the CDR3 reads TGCGCCAGCAGCCCGGGACTAGCGTTCGTTACCAAAAACATTCAGTACTTC.

The chain joins TRBV19 to TRBJ2-1; 8 nucleotides align to TRBD1. Trimming cost V 3 bases and J 8 bases; bases outside gene matches: 9. Germline V gives CDR1 LNHDA, CDR2 SQIVND (reference sequence). CDR3 size: 15 residues. CDR3 in DNA: TGTGCCAGTAGTATGGACAGGGCGGCCTCGGATGAGCAGTTCTTC. This encodes CASSMDRAASDEQFF.

This sequence joins TRBV2 and TRBJ2-2, with 9 bases fitting TRBD1. Germline V gene sequence: CDR1 SNHLY, CDR2 FYNNEI. The V gene end was trimmed by 7 bases and the J gene end by 1 base; junction bases not matched to a gene: 4. The CDR3 contains 15 residues. This chain's CDR3 is CASKRQGGNTGELFF. In DNA form, the CDR3 reads TGTGCCAGCAAAAGACAGGGGGGGAACACCGGGGAGCTGTTTTTT.

V and J are TRBV28 and TRBJ1-2; D unresolved. Between the trimmed V and J ends, which lost 3 bases and 3 bases, there was a span of 11 bases. The CDR3 extends over 14 amino acids. The germline V gene has CDR1 MDHEN and CDR2 SYDVKM. This CDR3 is CASSFGGADYGYTF. The CDR3 region has the DNA TGTGCCAGCAGTTTCGGTGGCGCGGACTATGGCTACACCTTC.

This clone was seen once. The chain joins TRBV28 to TRBJ2-5; 13 nucleotides line up with TRBD2. J gave up 5 bases and V 6 bases, and 12 bases lay outside the gene matches. The CDR3 is 17 residues long. The germline CDR1 and CDR2 sequences are MDHEN and SYDVKM. The CDR3: CASSLPGLAGPGETQYF. The CDR3, as DNA: TGTGCCAGCAGCCTCCCGGGACTAGCGGGGCCGGGGGAGACCCAGTACTTC.

V gene TRBV7-3 combines with J gene TRBJ2-5, with TRBD1 identical over 8 bases. Germline-derived CDR1 and CDR2 are SGHTA and FQGTGA. V dropped 2 bases and J dropped 1; count of bases not matched to a gene: 3. The CDR3 loop spans 15 amino acids. In DNA form, the CDR3 reads TGTGCCAGCAGCTTAGCAGGGGGCGGCCAAGAGACCCAGTACTTC. Its protein is CASSLAGGGQETQYF.

V gene TRBV10-1 combines with J gene TRBJ2-5; D perhaps matches TRBD1 (5 bases). Germline V gene sequence: CDR1 WNHNN, CDR2 SYGVQD (reference sequence). The V end lost 6 bases, the J end lost 3 bases, and 14 bases lay between the germline ends. This CDR3 is built from 14 residues. This chain's CDR3 is CASSDDRLKETQYF. The CDR3 DNA sequence: TGCGCCAGCAGCGACGACAGATTGAAAGAGACCCAGTACTTC.

This clone has a count of ten or more. The gene calls are TRBV29-1 and TRBJ1-1; weak D call: TRBD1 (5 bases). Trimming removed 3 bases at V and 7 bases at J, with 12 bases between. This CDR3 spans 12 amino acids. The germline V gene encodes CDR1 SQVTM and CDR2 ANQGSEA. This CDR3 is CSVDRASFEAFF. Written as DNA, the CDR3 is TGCAGCGTTGACAGGGCATCCTTTGAAGCTTTCTTT.

This chain connects TRBV19 to TRBJ2-7; 9 bases align to TRBD2. This CDR3 spans 17 amino acids. Per germline, CDR1 LNHDA and CDR2 SQIVND (reference sequence). The junction had 14 bases not matched to a gene; V was cut back by 6 bases and J by 2 bases. The CDR3 is CASSSQRAGGNTYEQYF. The CDR3 nucleotides read TGTGCCAGTAGCAGTCAAAGAGCGGGGGGAAATACCTACGAGCAGTACTTC.

This clone was seen more than once but under ten times. V and J are TRBV27 and TRBJ1-5; D gene unclear. The germline V and J ends were trimmed by 1 base and 2 bases, with 6 bases remaining between them. CDR1 and CDR2 from the germline V gene are MNHEY and SMNVEV (reference sequence). The CDR3 is made up of 14 amino acids. The CDR3 protein is CASSLFQGNQPQHF. DNA of the CDR3: TGTGCCAGCAGTTTATTTCAGGGCAATCAGCCCCAGCATTTT.

The rearrangement uses TRBV5-1 and TRBJ2-7; tentatively, D is TRBD2 (6 bases). The CDR3 consists of 15 residues. Per the germline V gene, CDR1 is SGHRS and CDR2 is YFSETQ. V was pared by 4 bases and J by 0 bases, with 14 bases between. The CDR3 region is CASSARDGSSYEQYF. The CDR3 nucleotides are TGCGCCAGCAGCGCGCGGGACGGTAGCTCCTACGAGCAGTACTTC. The variable domain in full, with the rest retrieved from reference TRBV5-1 and TRBJ2-7, is KAGVTQTPRYLIKTRGQQVTLSCSPISGHRSVSWYQQTPGQGLQFLFEYFSETQRNKGNFPGRFSGRQFSNSRSEMNVSTLELGDSALYLCASSARDGSSYEQYFGPGTRLTVT.

V is TRBV7-9 and J is TRBJ1-2; D gene ambiguous. Germline CDR1 and CDR2: SEHNR and FQNEAQ (reference sequence). The ends were cut back, 3 bases at V and 0 bases at J, with 11 bases in the middle. The CDR3 covers 15 residues. The CDR3 here is CASSLGRATNYGYTF. In DNA form, the CDR3 reads TGTGCCAGCAGCTTGGGGAGGGCCACTAACTATGGCTACACCTTC.

V is TRBV6-5 and J is TRBJ2-5, with 9 bases fitting TRBD1. V gave up 7 bases and J gave up 6 bases; unmatched junction bases: 9. CDR3 length: 14 residues. Germline V gives CDR1 MNHEY, CDR2 SVGAGI. The CDR3 region has the DNA TGTGCCAGCACCCGGACAGGGGCGGGAAAGACCCAGTACTTC. It translates to CASTRTGAGKTQYF.